These 6 T cell receptor beta chains originate from one sample sequenced in a study of response to subunit inactivated influenza vaccine. TCRdb called the RT-PCR reads again in MiXCR, with one record for every CDR3 protein. The sample consists of roughly 780,000 distinct CDR3 sequences, approximately 17% of them appearing once. The specimen comprised PBMCs from blood, sampled 5 days after vaccination. Receptor source: a man aged 50-60 years who received an inactivated influenza vaccine.

The V gene is TRBV29-1, the J gene TRBJ2-7; TRBD2 matches 7 bases. The CDR3 sequence is 13 residues long. The junction had 9 bases not matched to a gene; V was cut back by 4 bases and J by 6 bases. CDR1 is SQVTM, CDR2 ANQGSEA, per germline. The CDR3 is CSVGGGVLGEQYF. The CDR3 bases are TGCAGCGTTGGGGGGGGGGTTTTGGGCGAGCAGTACTTC.

This clonotype came up a few times. This chain joins TRBV7-8 and TRBJ2-3; D unclear. The CDR3 covers 16 residues. Trimming took 1 base from V and 2 from J, leaving 13 bases between them. The germline V gene encodes CDR1 SGHVS and CDR2 FQNEAQ. The CDR3 protein is CASSLVNGYYTDTQYF. DNA for the CDR3: TGTGCCAGCAGCTTAGTAAACGGTTATTACACAGATACGCAGTATTTT.

In this sample, this clonotype turned up many times. The chain is built from TRBV29-1 and TRBJ1-6; D is perhaps TRBD1 (6 bases). The CDR3 has 13 residues. Per germline, CDR1 SQVTM and CDR2 ANQGSEA. V gave up 5 bases and J gave up 6 bases, with 11 bases separating them. CDR3 region: CSVNQGSNSPLHF. The CDR3 nucleotides are TGCAGCGTTAATCAGGGGAGTAATTCACCCCTCCACTTT.

This clonotype was found a few times. This rearrangement joins TRBV11-2 to TRBJ2-6; 9 bases line up with TRBD1. The CDR3 consists of 18 residues. CDR1 is SGHAT, CDR2 FQNNGV, per germline. Germline trimming cut 5 bases from V and 3 bases from J; bases unmatched to any gene: 11. In DNA form, the CDR3 reads TGTGCCAGCAGCCTTACAGGGGGCAGGTATTATGGGGCCAACGTCCTGACTTTC. Translated, it gives CASSLTGGRYYGANVLTF.

This clonotype was seen more than once but under ten times. This rearrangement joins TRBV7-2 to TRBJ2-3; 10 nucleotides match TRBD1. The junction had 5 bases not matched to a gene; V was cut back by 3 bases and J by 2 bases. This CDR3 region has 16 residues. Germline CDR1 is SGHTA and CDR2 is FQGNSA. This chain's CDR3 is CASSFRGTGVTDTQYF. The CDR3 DNA reads as TGTGCCAGCAGCTTTAGGGGGACAGGGGTCACAGATACGCAGTATTTT.

The rearrangement uses TRBV6-1 and TRBJ1-1, with D unclear. V was clipped by 6 bases and J by 4 bases, with 15 bases between them. Germline V gene sequence: CDR1 MNHNS, CDR2 SASEGT. CDR3 length: 14 residues. This CDR3 is CASSPGIRSTEAFF. As DNA, the CDR3 is TGTGCCAGCAGCCCAGGAATAAGGAGCACTGAAGCTTTCTTT.